This TCR beta chain was documented in a study of beta chain features in type 1 diabetes. Sequencing targeted expressed TCRB transcripts, as all isolated RNA had been reverse transcribed. Several million reads were obtained on average from naive, central memory and regulatory T cell samples. The method was immunoSEQ multiplex PCR; TCRdb's version includes in-frame clones alone and lacks a portion of them. This table has about 620,000 clones, 15% to 19% appearing once. One heparinised blood draw averaging roughly 100 mL was given by each donor. Sequencing used naive CD4+ T cells from blood. This receptor was obtained from a man in his late teens or twenties in good health.

DNA of the CDR3: TGTGCCAGCAGTTTCTCGCAGGGTGATACGCAGTATTTT. This codes for CASSFSQGDTQYF. The V gene is TRBV28, the J gene TRBJ2-3; tentative D call: TRBD1 (5 bases). Germline loops: CDR1 MDHEN, CDR2 SYDVKM. V gave up 3 bases and J gave up 6 bases, with 10 bases separating them. The CDR3 loop spans 13 amino acids.